What follows are 27 T cell receptor beta chains derived from one specimen sequenced in a study of cytomegalovirus exposure and HLA in healthy donors. The PCR had 60 Vbeta and 13 Jbeta primers. Some clones are missing from TCRdb's copy, which holds only in-frame ones; the method was immunoSEQ multiplex PCR. The sample holds roughly 130,000 clones, 73% seen once. Material: PBMCs. The receptor set was obtained from a woman aged 40 to 50 in good health and CMV-seronegative.

This clone was recorded once. This sequence joins TRBV4-3 and TRBJ2-2; tentative D call: TRBD2 (7 bases). The V gene's germline CDR1 is LGHNA and CDR2 YSLEER. Trimming removed 4 bases from V and 0 bases from J, with 12 bases in between. This CDR3 is built from 16 residues. The CDR3 DNA is TGCGCCAGCAGCCCCGGGGGGCCCGCGAACACCGGGGAGCTGTTTTTT. Translation: CASSPGGPANTGELFF.

The chain carries TRBV15 and TRBJ1-1; weak D call: TRBD1 (6 bases). The V gene's germline CDR1 is LNHNV and CDR2 YYDKDF (reference sequence). The CDR3 totals 16 residues. V lost 8 bases and J lost 1, with 20 bases in between. CDR3 protein: CATLTGSLQGNTEAFF. The CDR3 DNA sequence: TGTGCCACCCTAACAGGGTCACTTCAGGGGAACACTGAAGCTTTCTTT.

The table lists this clone with a few counts. The genes are TRBV27 and TRBJ2-3; D might be TRBD1 (6 bases). V was pared by 8 bases and J by 4 bases, with 10 bases between. CDR1 and CDR2 (germline): MNHEY, SMNVEV (reference sequence). The CDR3 totals 12 residues. CDR3 in DNA: TGTGCCAGCGGAACAGGGCCAGATACGCAGTATTTT. Residues: CASGTGPDTQYF.

This chain connects TRBV19 to TRBJ1-1, with 8 bases fitting TRBD1. The germline V gene encodes CDR1 LNHDA and CDR2 SQIVND (reference sequence). The CDR3 consists of 14 residues. Losses at the gene ends were 4 bases for V and 1 base for J; bases not matched to a gene: 2. This CDR3 is CASSTDRGNTEAFF. In nucleotides, the CDR3 is TGTGCCAGTAGTACCGACAGGGGGAACACTGAAGCTTTCTTT.

This clone was seen only a few times. V and J are TRBV4-2 and TRBJ1-2; weak D call: TRBD1 (6 bases). This CDR3 is built from 16 residues. Germline V gene data show CDR1 as LGHNA and CDR2 as YNFKEQ. V dropped 1 base and J dropped 8 bases, with 20 bases sitting between them. The CDR3 DNA follows: TGTGCCAGCAGCCAAGTGGGGGCGCGGACTCCCGCCGGCTACACCTTC. Protein sequence: CASSQVGARTPAGYTF.

Details on this clone: One end of the junction does not line up with germline, which may come from a read error. V usage is TRBV7-9 and J usage is TRBJ2-7, with 10 positions matching TRBD1. The CDR3 contains 16 residues. Germline values: CDR1 SEHNR, CDR2 FQNEAQ (reference sequence). The CDR3 spells CSSSSHLGQGSGEQYF. The CDR3 nucleotides are TGTTCCAGCAGCTCACATCTGGGACAGGGGTCGGGCGAGCAGTACTTC.

The chain is built from TRBV5-6 and TRBJ2-1, with a tentative D call TRBD1 (5 bases). Germline V gives CDR1 SGHDT, CDR2 YYEEEE. V was pared by 2 bases and J by 9 bases, with 12 bases between. CDR3 size: 13 residues. Here the CDR3 reads CASSFTQGTEQFF. As DNA, the CDR3 is TGTGCCAGCAGCTTCACCCAGGGAACTGAGCAGTTCTTC.

The chain joins TRBV5-4 to TRBJ1-1; D is unresolved. This CDR3 spans 15 amino acids. In germline, CDR1 is SGHNT, CDR2 YYREEE (reference sequence). The V end lost 1 base, the J end lost 1 base, and 11 bases lay between the germline ends. CDR3 loop: CASSLLSLENTEAFF. DNA of the CDR3: TGTGCCAGCAGCTTGTTGTCATTAGAGAACACTGAAGCTTTCTTT. The full variable domain, with the rest looked up from reference TRBV5-4 and TRBJ1-1, is ETGVTQSPTHLIKTRGQQVTLRCSSQSGHNTVSWYQQALGQGPQFIFQYYREEENGRGNFPPRFSGLQFPNYSSELNVNALELDDSALYLCASSLLSLENTEAFFGQGTRLTVV.

This chain links TRBV5-4 with TRBJ1-6, with D possibly matching TRBD1 (6 bases). Trimming took off 2 bases at V and 9 bases at J, with 12 bases between the two ends. CDR1 is SGHNT, CDR2 YYREEE, per germline (reference sequence). CDR3 length equals 14 residues. For the CDR3, the DNA is TGTGCCAGCAGCTTCACTGGGGGCCGTTCACCCCTCCACTTT. It translates to CASSFTGGRSPLHF.

The chain links TRBV4-2 to TRBJ2-3; a possible D gene is TRBD1 (6 bases). Trimming removed 1 base at V and 2 bases at J, with 16 bases between. This CDR3 is built from 17 residues. The germline CDR1 and CDR2 sequences are LGHNA and YNFKEQ. Here the CDR3 DNA reads TGTGCCAGCAGCCAAGTTATGGCAGGGGAAGACACAGATACGCAGTATTTT. Its translation: CASSQVMAGEDTDTQYF.

V gene TRBV29-1 combines with J gene TRBJ1-1; D may be TRBD1 (6 bases). V lost 8 bases and J lost 6, with 16 bases in between. CDR1 SQVTM and CDR2 ANQGSEA come from the germline V gene. This CDR3 has 12 residues. This chain's CDR3 is CSLARTDSEAFF. CDR3 DNA: TGCAGCCTTGCGAGGACAGACTCTGAAGCTTTCTTT.

The chain combines TRBV15 with TRBJ2-2; 7 nucleotides agree with TRBD1. Germline CDR1 reads LNHNV; CDR2 reads YYDKDF (reference sequence). V lost 3 bases to trimming and J lost 3 bases; unmatched junction nucleotides: 7. The CDR3 length is 16 residues. The CDR3 region has the DNA TGTGCCACCAGCAGCCCGACAGGGAGAGACACCGGGGAGCTGTTTTTT. Protein sequence: CATSSPTGRDTGELFF.

The chain links TRBV19 to TRBJ1-5; no firm D call. V was cut by 3 bases and J by 0 bases, with 12 bases left in between. Germline values: CDR1 LNHDA, CDR2 SQIVND (reference sequence). The CDR3 covers 16 residues. CDR3 nucleotide sequence: TGTGCCAGTAGTATTTTTACAGTCAATAGCAATCAGCCCCAGCATTTT. This encodes CASSIFTVNSNQPQHF. Full variable domain (remainder filled in from reference TRBV19 and TRBJ1-5): DGGITQSPKYLFRKEGQNVTLSCEQNLNHDAMYWYRQDPGQGLRLIYYSQIVNDFQKGDIAEGYSVSREKKESFPLTVTSAQKNPTAFYLCASSIFTVNSNQPQHFGDGTRLSIL.

V is TRBV15 and J is TRBJ2-7; TRBD1 aligns across 11 bases. Looked up from germline, CDR1 is LNHNV and CDR2 is YYDKDF (reference sequence). The CDR3 is made up of 15 amino acids. With V trimmed by 6 bases and J by 3 bases, 7 bases remained unmatched. The CDR3 protein is CATSPGQGVSYEQYV. The CDR3 DNA is TGTGCCACCAGTCCGGGACAGGGGGTGAGCTACGAGCAGTACGTC.

In its sample, this clone was seen once. The rearrangement uses TRBV15 and TRBJ1-2, with D perhaps matching TRBD1 (5 bases). Trimming removed 6 bases at V and 7 bases at J, with 15 bases between. CDR3 length: 13 amino acids. Germline assignment: CDR1 LNHNV and CDR2 YYDKDF (reference sequence). CDR3 sequence reads: CATRLSGRGGYTF. In nucleotides, the CDR3 is TGTGCCACCAGGCTGTCAGGGCGCGGTGGCTACACCTTC.

V and J are TRBV2 and TRBJ2-6; tentative D call: TRBD1 (7 bases). V was clipped by 6 bases and J by 2 bases, with 14 bases between them. Germline V gene lookup returns CDR1 SNHLY and CDR2 FYNNEI. CDR3 size: 16 residues. CDR3 sequence reads: CASSDTRGAGANVLTF. The CDR3, as DNA: TGTGCCAGCAGCGATACCAGGGGGGCTGGGGCCAACGTCCTGACTTTC.

The V gene is TRBV29-1, the J gene TRBJ1-6, with D perhaps matching TRBD1 (6 bases). This CDR3 contains 14 residues. V gave up 6 bases and J gave up 7 bases, with 16 bases separating them. Germline V gene data show CDR1 as SQVTM and CDR2 as ANQGSEA. This CDR3 reads CSVRGRGPNSPLHF. The CDR3 nucleotides are TGCAGCGTGAGAGGCAGGGGACCGAATTCACCCCTCCACTTT.

V is TRBV9 and J is TRBJ2-2; a possible D gene is TRBD1 (6 bases). Trimming stripped 3 bases from V and 3 bases from J, with 9 bases between. Germline V gives CDR1 SGDLS, CDR2 YYNGEE. There are 14 residues in the CDR3. CDR3 residues: CASSGGQDTGELFF. The CDR3 nucleotides are TGTGCCAGCAGCGGGGGACAAGACACCGGGGAGCTGTTTTTT.

The chain recombines TRBV7-6 with TRBJ2-6; D may be TRBD1 (6 bases). This CDR3 region has 16 residues. Germline V gene lookup returns CDR1 SGHVS and CDR2 FNYEAQ. V shed 1 base and J shed 2 bases, with 9 bases lying between them. The CDR3, as DNA: TGTGCCAGCAGCTTAGAGTCAGGGGCTGGGGCCAACGTCCTGACTTTC. This gives the protein CASSLESGAGANVLTF.

This chain joins TRBV6-1 and TRBJ2-7; 7 bases are a match to TRBD1. Losses at the gene ends were 7 bases for V and 4 bases for J; bases not matched to a gene: 10. The CDR3 loop spans 14 amino acids. Per germline, CDR1 MNHNS and CDR2 SASEGT. DNA of the CDR3: TGTGCCAGCAAGGTTTGGGGACAGAGGTACGAGCAGTACGTC. It is translated as CASKVWGQRYEQYV.

This chain uses TRBV6-5 with TRBJ1-2, with D maybe TRBD1 (6 bases). Germline-derived CDR1 and CDR2 are MNHEY and SVGAGI. The germline V and J ends were trimmed by 0 bases and 7 bases, with 12 bases remaining between them. This CDR3 is 14 amino acids long. This CDR3 is CASSYSETGFGYTF. The CDR3 nucleotides are TGTGCCAGCAGTTACTCGGAAACAGGGTTTGGCTACACCTTC.

The gene calls are TRBV6-6 and TRBJ2-1; TRBD2 matches 8 bases. This CDR3 is 14 amino acids long. Germline CDR1 reads MNHNY; CDR2 reads SVGAGI (reference sequence). V was pared by 8 bases and J by 9 bases, with 12 bases of the junction left unmatched. The CDR3 loop is CASVGTGGACEQFF. The DNA for the CDR3 is TGTGCCAGCGTGGGGACCGGGGGGGCTTGTGAGCAGTTCTTC.

The genes are TRBV5-1 and TRBJ1-1; D gene uncertain. CDR3 length equals 16 residues. Trimming took 0 bases from V and 1 from J, leaving 13 bases between them. CDR1 and CDR2 from the germline V gene are SGHRS and YFSETQ. CDR3 loop: CASSLAWSAGNTEAFF. The CDR3 DNA is TGCGCCAGCAGCTTGGCCTGGTCGGCAGGGAACACTGAAGCTTTCTTT.

The chain employs TRBV7-6 and TRBJ2-7; 7 nucleotides match TRBD1. The V gene end was trimmed by 5 bases and the J gene end by 5 bases; junction bases not matched to a gene: 9. The germline gives CDR1 SGHVS, CDR2 FNYEAQ. This CDR3 is built from 14 residues. CDR3 nucleotide sequence: TGTGCCAGCAGCCCAAAGCCAGGGACAGACGAGCAGTACTTC. It specifies CASSPKPGTDEQYF. Full variable domain (missing parts from reference TRBV7-6 and TRBJ2-7): GAGVSQSPRYKVTKRGQDVALRCDPISGHVSLYWYRQALGQGPEFLTYFNYEAQQDKSGLPNDRFSAERPEGSISTLTIQRTEQRDSAMYRCASSPKPGTDEQYFGPGTRLTVT.

The rearrangement links TRBV28 to TRBJ1-2; TRBD1 is a possible D gene (5 bases). The CDR3 spans 12 residues. Deletions cut 7 bases from V and 2 bases from J, with 8 bases between. Germline V gives CDR1 MDHEN, CDR2 SYDVKM. The chain's CDR3 is CASTGGNYGYTF. Written as DNA, the CDR3 is TGTGCCAGCACTGGGGGGAACTATGGCTACACCTTC.

This clone was counted only a few times. This chain joins TRBV6-5 and TRBJ1-1, with D tentatively TRBD1 (5 bases). This CDR3 region has 13 residues. The germline V and J ends were trimmed by 6 bases and 0 bases, with 8 bases remaining between them. Germline V gene data show CDR1 as MNHEY and CDR2 as SVGAGI. CDR3 in DNA: TGTGCCAGCAGCAAGGGGCTGAACACTGAAGCTTTCTTT. Amino acid sequence: CASSKGLNTEAFF.

As DNA, the CDR3 is TGTGCCAGCAGGTCAGCTAGCGGGGGGGGCAGCACAGATACGCAGTATTTT. This gives the protein CASRSASGGGSTDTQYF. The rearrangement joins TRBV2 to TRBJ2-3; TRBD2 aligns across 12 bases. This CDR3 spans 17 amino acids. V trimming: 6 bases; J trimming: 0 bases; junction bases outside the gene matches: 7. Germline V gives CDR1 SNHLY, CDR2 FYNNEI.